A single sample is the source of the 27 T cell receptor beta chains below, sequenced in a study of technical replicates of blood from a few donors. Data came from immunoSEQ multiplex PCR; TCRdb stores just in-frame clones and leaves some out. The sample has roughly 67,000 clones, roughly 98% seen once. The specimen sequenced was T cells isolated from PBMCs. The source is a human donor in good health.

CDR3 loop: CATKSGTATYEQYF. The DNA for the CDR3 is TGTGCCACTAAATCCGGGACAGCTACCTACGAGCAGTACTTC. The chain has TRBV28 and TRBJ2-7, with TRBD1 identical over 7 bases. Per germline, CDR1 MDHEN and CDR2 SYDVKM. The CDR3 contains 14 residues. J was trimmed by 2 bases and V by 10 bases; bases with no gene match: 11. The entire variable domain, with the rest obtained from reference TRBV28 and TRBJ2-7, is as follows: DVKVTQSSRYLVKRTGEKVFLECVQDMDHENMFWYRQDPGLGLRLIYFSYDVKMKEKGDIPEGYSVSREKKERFSLILESASTNQTSMYLCATKSGTATYEQYFGPGTRLTVT.

The V and J genes are TRBV13 and TRBJ2-7; the D is unclear. The CDR3 contains 11 residues. V lost 1 base, J lost 7 bases, and 5 bases lay in between. Germline lookup yields CDR1 PRHDT and CDR2 FYEKMQ (reference sequence). CDR3 nucleotides: TGTGCCAGCAGCTTAGAGAGGGAGCAGTACTTC. Translating gives CASSLEREQYF.

V and J are TRBV5-1 and TRBJ2-5, with 10 bases that match TRBD2. This CDR3 comprises 16 residues. Germline-derived CDR1 and CDR2 are SGHRS and YFSETQ. With 3 bases clipped from V and 6 bases from J, the junction kept 11 bases outside the gene matches. Written as DNA, the CDR3 is TGCGCCAGCAGCTCGGGAGGGACTAGCGATTTAAAGACCCAGTACTTC. This codes for CASSSGGTSDLKTQYF.

The gene calls are TRBV5-1 and TRBJ2-1, with 7 nucleotides matching TRBD1. The CDR3 contains 13 residues. From germline, CDR1 is SGHRS and CDR2 YFSETQ. J was trimmed by 4 bases and V by 3 bases; bases with no gene match: 1. CDR3 coding DNA: TGCGCCAGCAGCTGGGGACAGTACAATGAGCAGTTCTTC. Translation: CASSWGQYNEQFF.

This chain links TRBV28 with TRBJ1-1, with 8 bases matching TRBD1. The CDR3 has 14 residues. V shed 4 bases and J 3 bases; nucleotides not matched to a gene: 4. Per germline, CDR1 MDHEN and CDR2 SYDVKM. CDR3 region: CASSSDRVHTEAFF. In DNA form, the CDR3 reads TGTGCCAGCAGTTCGGACAGGGTCCACACTGAAGCTTTCTTT.

This rearrangement joins TRBV19 to TRBJ2-2, with a possible D match to TRBD2 (5 bases). V was clipped by 7 bases and J by 0 bases, with 9 bases between them. CDR1 and CDR2 (germline): LNHDA, SQIVND (reference sequence). The CDR3 sequence is 14 residues long. Here the CDR3 DNA reads TGTGCCAGTAACACCGGGGCGAACACCGGGGAGCTGTTTTTT. It specifies CASNTGANTGELFF. The full variable domain, completed using reference TRBV19 and TRBJ2-2, is DGGITQSPKYLFRKEGQNVTLSCEQNLNHDAMYWYRQDPGQGLRLIYYSQIVNDFQKGDIAEGYSVSREKKESFPLTVTSAQKNPTAFYLCASNTGANTGELFFGEGSRLTVL.

The chain links TRBV6-5 to TRBJ2-3; a possible D gene is TRBD2 (5 bases). The CDR3 is 15 residues long. Trimming took off 2 bases at V and 8 bases at J, with 17 bases between the two ends. CDR1 is MNHEY and CDR2 is SVGAGI in the germline V gene. CDR3 loop: CASSYGEPGGGTQYF. CDR3 sequence (DNA): TGTGCCAGCAGTTACGGTGAACCAGGAGGTGGTACGCAGTATTTT.

This chain joins TRBV6-1 and TRBJ2-2; 10 nucleotides align to TRBD2. Trimming took 1 base from V and 5 from J; bases not matched to a gene: 7. This CDR3 region has 17 residues. Germline V gene lookup returns CDR1 MNHNS and CDR2 SASEGT. In nucleotides, the CDR3 is TGTGCCAGCAGTGAAGAGACTAGCGGGTTACAGACCGGGGAGCTGTTTTTT. Translated, it gives CASSEETSGLQTGELFF.

The chain has TRBV19 and TRBJ2-7, with D perhaps TRBD1 (7 bases). The CDR3 has 14 amino acids. CDR1 is LNHDA and CDR2 is SQIVND in the germline V gene (reference sequence). V dropped 11 bases and J dropped 2 bases, with 19 bases sitting between them. CDR3 protein: CAVGSRGTAYEQYF. DNA for the CDR3: TGTGCCGTTGGTTCCCGCGGGACAGCCTACGAGCAGTACTTC. The whole variable domain, remainder taken from reference TRBV19 and TRBJ2-7, is DGGITQSPKYLFRKEGQNVTLSCEQNLNHDAMYWYRQDPGQGLRLIYYSQIVNDFQKGDIAEGYSVSREKKESFPLTVTSAQKNPTAFYLCAVGSRGTAYEQYFGPGTRLTVT.

The gene calls are TRBV5-8 and TRBJ1-4; 10 bases fit TRBD1. The CDR3 is made up of 17 amino acids. Germline V lookup: CDR1 SGHTS, CDR2 YDEGEE. V shed 0 bases and J 4 bases; nucleotides not matched to a gene: 6. CDR3 sequence: CASSLEWGTGDNEKLFF. The CDR3 DNA sequence: TGTGCCAGCAGCTTGGAGTGGGGGACAGGGGATAATGAAAAACTGTTTTTT.

J is TRBJ2-7 and V is TRBV4-1; tentative D call: TRBD1 (5 bases). Germline CDR1 is MGHRA and CDR2 is YSYEKL. Trimming removed 3 bases from V and 0 bases from J, with 9 bases in between. There are 14 residues in the CDR3. CDR3 in amino acids: CASSHPTVSYEQYF. CDR3 sequence (DNA): TGCGCCAGCAGCCACCCGACAGTCTCCTACGAGCAGTACTTC.

CDR3 residues: CASSWRRDRGPDREQYF. The CDR3 coding sequence is TGTGCCAGCAGCTGGAGGCGGGACAGGGGGCCGGATCGCGAGCAGTACTTC. The chain uses TRBV7-8 and TRBJ2-7, with TRBD1 matching over 12 bases. Germline trimming cut 4 bases from V and 6 bases from J; bases unmatched to any gene: 13. Germline CDR1 is SGHVS and CDR2 is FQNEAQ. CDR3 size: 17 residues.

V and J are TRBV5-1 and TRBJ2-2, with D perhaps TRBD2 (6 bases). With 2 bases removed from V and 4 bases from J, the gap between germline ends came to 9 bases. Germline V lookup: CDR1 SGHRS, CDR2 YFSETQ. The CDR3 runs to 14 residues. DNA for the CDR3: TGCGCCAGCAGCTTCAGCGGGTCCACCGGGGAGCTGTTTTTT. This translates into CASSFSGSTGELFF. The whole variable domain, remainder taken from reference TRBV5-1 and TRBJ2-2, is KAGVTQTPRYLIKTRGQQVTLSCSPISGHRSVSWYQQTPGQGLQFLFEYFSETQRNKGNFPGRFSGRQFSNSRSEMNVSTLELGDSALYLCASSFSGSTGELFFGEGSRLTVL.

This chain joins TRBV19 and TRBJ1-1, with 8 bases fitting TRBD1. The CDR3 runs to 15 residues. The germline CDR1 and CDR2 sequences are LNHDA and SQIVND (reference sequence). V dropped 8 bases and J dropped 1; count of bases not matched to a gene: 9. The CDR3 reads CASQLQGARNTEAFF. The CDR3 bases are TGTGCCAGTCAACTTCAGGGGGCTAGGAACACTGAAGCTTTCTTT.

The chain employs TRBV15 and TRBJ1-4, with no clear D. Looked up from germline, CDR1 is LNHNV and CDR2 is YYDKDF (reference sequence). V dropped 0 bases and J dropped 10 bases, with 15 bases sitting between them. CDR3 size: 15 residues. The CDR3 DNA reads as TGTGCCACCAGCAGAGATATGAGGAGAGAGGGAAAACTGTTTTTT. This gives the protein CATSRDMRREGKLFF.

The J gene is TRBJ2-7, the V gene TRBV4-1; 10 nucleotides line up with TRBD1. There are 15 residues in the CDR3. V lost 3 bases, J lost 9 bases, and 11 bases stayed unmatched. Germline V gene lookup returns CDR1 MGHRA and CDR2 YSYEKL. The CDR3 DNA follows: TGCGCCAGCAGCCAGACGGACAGGGGGATTCGGCGGCAGTACTTC. Amino acids: CASSQTDRGIRRQYF.

This CDR3 reads CASSSEETQYF. The CDR3 nucleotides read TGTGCCAGCAGCTCGGAAGAGACCCAGTACTTC. V usage is TRBV7-6 and J usage is TRBJ2-5; D is unresolved. V dropped 4 bases and J dropped 3 bases, with 3 bases sitting between them. Germline V gene data show CDR1 as SGHVS and CDR2 as FNYEAQ. The CDR3 length is 11 residues.

This chain connects TRBV6-6 to TRBJ1-1, with D perhaps TRBD1 (5 bases). The CDR3 has 14 residues. Per the germline V gene, CDR1 is MNHNY and CDR2 is SVGAGI (reference sequence). The germline V and J ends were trimmed by 7 bases and 3 bases, with 15 bases remaining between them. DNA for the CDR3: TGTGCCAGCAACCAGGGCTGGTTGGACACTGAAGCTTTCTTT. This gives the protein CASNQGWLDTEAFF.

The chain employs TRBV5-6 and TRBJ2-1; 14 bases line up with TRBD2. V shed 4 bases, J shed 6 bases, and the junction held 9 bases outside the gene matches. Looked up from germline, CDR1 is SGHDT and CDR2 is YYEEEE. The CDR3 consists of 17 residues. CDR3 sequence reads: CASSRRTSGRNSNEQFF. CDR3 DNA: TGTGCCAGCAGCCGCCGGACTAGCGGGAGGAACAGCAATGAGCAGTTCTTC.

The rearrangement joins TRBV6-1 to TRBJ1-5, with TRBD1 identical over 7 bases. Unmatched junction bases numbered 9, after V lost 4 bases and J lost 3 bases. Germline CDR1 MNHNS, CDR2 SASEGT. This CDR3 region has 16 residues. CDR3 in amino acids: CASSGRRDSYNQPQHF. The CDR3 nucleotides are TGTGCCAGCAGTGGGCGGCGGGACAGCTACAATCAGCCCCAGCATTTT.

The chain recombines TRBV25-1 with TRBJ2-1, with a possible D match to TRBD1 (6 bases). Germline-derived CDR1 and CDR2 are MGHDK and SYGVNS. CDR3 length: 14 residues. V dropped 4 bases and J dropped 3 bases, with 10 bases sitting between them. DNA of the CDR3: TGTGCCAGCAGTGGACAGGAAATCTACAATGAGCAGTTCTTC. Protein product: CASSGQEIYNEQFF.

The chain uses TRBV18 and TRBJ1-4; no clear D. Germline V gene lookup returns CDR1 KGHSH and CDR2 LQKENI. The V gene lost 5 bases and the J gene lost 6 bases, with 7 bases spanning the gap. This CDR3 region has 12 residues. CDR3 loop: CASSFGDEKLFF. CDR3 DNA: TGTGCCAGCTCATTCGGAGATGAAAAACTGTTTTTT.

The V and J genes are TRBV6-1 and TRBJ2-7; D is possibly TRBD2 (6 bases). This CDR3 contains 14 residues. The V gene's germline CDR1 is MNHNS and CDR2 SASEGT. V lost 4 bases and J 5 bases, leaving 15 bases between the germline ends. The CDR3 protein is CASSVTGGQDEQYF. In DNA, the CDR3 is TGTGCCAGCAGTGTTACCGGGGGTCAGGACGAGCAGTACTTC.

This sequence joins TRBV5-1 and TRBJ2-7; weak D call: TRBD1 (6 bases). V was shortened by 0 bases and J by 3 bases, with 16 bases between the two germline ends. Germline V gene sequence: CDR1 SGHRS, CDR2 YFSETQ. The CDR3 has 16 residues. CDR3 bases: TGCGCCAGCAGCTTGGTGGCCAGGGGTTATATCTACGAGCAGTACTTC. Translating gives CASSLVARGYIYEQYF.

The J gene is TRBJ1-1, the V gene TRBV6-1, with D possibly TRBD1 on 6 matching bases. V was trimmed by 6 bases and J by 3 bases, leaving 17 bases between them. This CDR3 spans 15 amino acids. Germline CDR1 is MNHNS and CDR2 is SASEGT. CDR3 coding DNA: TGTGCCAGCAGCCAACTTTGGACAGCGGACACTGAAGCTTTCTTT. Its protein is CASSQLWTADTEAFF.

This rearrangement joins TRBV11-2 to TRBJ2-7; 13 bases map to TRBD2. This CDR3 spans 15 amino acids. CDR1 is SGHAT, CDR2 FQNNGV, per germline. V dropped 4 bases and J dropped 5; count of bases not matched to a gene: 5. The CDR3 region is CASSWTSGSWDEQYF. The CDR3 nucleotides are TGTGCCAGCAGCTGGACTAGCGGGAGTTGGGACGAGCAGTACTTC. Full variable domain (missing parts from reference TRBV11-2 and TRBJ2-7): EAGVAQSPRYKIIEKRQSVAFWCNPISGHATLYWYQQILGQGPKLLIQFQNNGVVDDSQLPKDRFSAERLKGVDSTLKIQPAKLEDSAVYLCASSWTSGSWDEQYFGPGTRLTVT.

The chain carries TRBV6-6 and TRBJ2-7, with 8 bases aligning to TRBD2. The CDR3 has 15 residues. The trim removed 5 bases at V and 5 bases at J, leaving 11 bases unmatched. Germline lookup yields CDR1 MNHNY and CDR2 SVGAGI (reference sequence). CDR3: CASSQTEERGHEQYF. CDR3 coding DNA: TGTGCCAGCAGTCAGACTGAGGAGCGGGGGCACGAGCAGTACTTC.